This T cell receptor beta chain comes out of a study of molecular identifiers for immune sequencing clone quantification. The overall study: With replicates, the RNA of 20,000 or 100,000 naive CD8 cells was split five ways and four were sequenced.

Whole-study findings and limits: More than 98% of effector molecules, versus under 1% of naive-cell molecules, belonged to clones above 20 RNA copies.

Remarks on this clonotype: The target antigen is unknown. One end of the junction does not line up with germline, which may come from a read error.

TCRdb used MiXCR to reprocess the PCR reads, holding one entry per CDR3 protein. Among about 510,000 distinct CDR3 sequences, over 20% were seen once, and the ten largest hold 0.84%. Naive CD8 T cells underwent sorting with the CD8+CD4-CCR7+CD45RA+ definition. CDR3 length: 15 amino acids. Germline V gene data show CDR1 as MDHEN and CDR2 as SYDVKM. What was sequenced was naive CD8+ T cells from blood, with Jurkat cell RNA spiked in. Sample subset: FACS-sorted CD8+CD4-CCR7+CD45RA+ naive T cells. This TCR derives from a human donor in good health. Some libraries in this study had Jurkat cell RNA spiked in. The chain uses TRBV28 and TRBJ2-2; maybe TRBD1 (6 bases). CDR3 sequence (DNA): TGTGCCAGTAAGGGTGCCGGACAGTACACCGGGGAGCCGTTTTTT. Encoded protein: CASKGAGQYTGEPFF.